The 4 T cell receptor beta chains in this list originate from one sample, sequenced in a study of T cell clonality in common variable immunodeficiency. This table comes from immunoSEQ multiplex PCR, and its TCRdb copy is limited to in-frame clones, with some not included. Singletons are absent from the sample, which has over 40,000 clones. Sequenced input: peripheral blood mononuclear cells. The receptors shown here come from a person aged 18-70 years in good health.

This clone was observed a few times. The read terminates 3 residues before the CDR3 end, so the remaining end is supplied by the germline J gene. The chain employs TRBV7-9 and TRBJ2-2; D possibly corresponds to TRBD2 (5 bases). Trimming cost V 4 bases and J 7 bases, with 13 bases left between them. The CDR3 loop spans 14 amino acids. Germline V gene lookup returns CDR1 SEHNR and CDR2 FQNEAQ (reference sequence). This chain's CDR3 is CASSWKGRGGELFF. The part of the CDR3 DNA that was read is TGTGCCAGCAGCTGGAAAGGACGGGGCGGGGAG.

In its sample, this clone was seen many times. Coverage ceases 3 residues before the CDR3 finishes, and the germline J gene fills in the end. The chain carries TRBV7-6 and TRBJ1-4; 7 positions agree with TRBD1. There are 16 residues in the CDR3. Trimming at V came to 6 bases and at J to 7 bases, leaving 14 bases not matched to a gene. Germline V lookup: CDR1 SGHVS, CDR2 FNYEAQ. Partial CDR3 DNA: TGTGCCAGCAGATCCGAACAGGGGCAGGATGGTGAAAAA. Its protein is CASRSEQGQDGEK. The entire CDR3 protein is CASRSEQGQDGEKLFF.

This clone was observed a few times. Sequencing ends 3 residues short of the CDR3 end; the germline J gene provides the rest. The V call is TRBV5-6, the J call TRBJ2-2; 7 nucleotides align to TRBD1. The CDR3 is 13 residues long. Germline V gives CDR1 SGHDT, CDR2 YYEEEE. The part of the CDR3 DNA that was read is TGTGCCAGCAGGGGACAGCTGGATGAAAAG. Translated, it gives CASRGQLDEK. The CDR3 in full is CASRGQLDEKLFF.

This clone was picked up many times. The read comes to an end 3 residues before the CDR3 does, leaving the germline J gene to fill in the end. This chain links TRBV7-6 with TRBJ2-3, with D perhaps TRBD2 (7 bases). The length of the CDR3 is 15 residues. The V and J ends lost 5 bases and 1 base respectively, with 13 bases between them. In germline, CDR1 is SGHVS, CDR2 FNYEAQ. Incomplete CDR3 DNA: TGTGCCAGCAGCCGGGCGGGGGCTGGCACAGATACG. Translating it yields CASSRAGAGTDT. The whole CDR3 is CASSRAGAGTDTQYF.